What follows is one TCR beta chain and its context. Its matching antigen is unknown. Though nominally healthy at sampling, donors likely had unrecorded immune exposures. This specimen comes from a study of cytomegalovirus exposure and HLA in healthy donors. Overall study findings and caveats: Using a false discovery rate of 0.05, a later analysis showed that 16,951 TCR beta sequences were associated with HLA alleles. For TCR beta chains, V- and J-gene trimming was later linked to a missense DCLRE1C variant.

CDR3 length: 18 amino acids. CDR1 LGHNA and CDR2 YNFKEQ come from the germline V gene. V lost 1 base to trimming and J lost 5 bases; unmatched junction nucleotides: 13. Primers: 60 Vbeta forward and 13 Jbeta reverse. Per the authors' pipeline: Counted up in a later analysis, unique TCR beta chains came to about 80 million, with around 9.9 million shared. Using immunoSEQ multiplex PCR, the repertoire was profiled, and TCRdb retains in-frame clones only, with some absent. V and J calls and clone size are those listed in that table; D and trimming were worked out from the DNA. This sample has approximately 120,000 clones, with over 15% found just once.

Sample: PBMCs. This receptor was obtained from a female donor in good health and CMV-seropositive. V usage is TRBV4-2 and J usage is TRBJ1-4, with TRBD1 identical over 7 bases. CDR3 region: CASSQGATGDPTNEKLFF. CDR3 in DNA: TGTGCCAGCAGCCAAGGGGCAACAGGGGATCCCACCAATGAAAAACTGTTTTTT.